This TCR beta chain appears in the sequencing data of a study of cytomegalovirus exposure and HLA in healthy donors. Study-level findings and limits: Certain indistinguishable V segments, among them TRBV6-2 and TRBV6-3, were excluded.

Healthy people donating bone marrow made up the donors. The PCR had 60 Vbeta and 13 Jbeta primers. Clones were sequenced by immunoSEQ multiplex PCR, and TCRdb holds only the in-frame ones, with some missing. The sample holds some 87,000 clones, around 79% seen once. This clone has a single count. As yet, its antigen is unknown. The V and J ends lost 2 bases and 2 bases, in that order; junction bases with no gene match: 4. The length of the CDR3 is 15 residues. Germline V gene data show CDR1 as LGHNT and CDR2 as FRNRAP. This receptor was taken from a woman aged 35 to 49 in good health and CMV-seropositive. The rearrangement joins TRBV12-5 to TRBJ2-3; 7 bases align to TRBD1. The specimen sequenced was PBMCs. The CDR3 loop is CASGLSGTATDTQYF. CDR3 bases: TGTGCTAGTGGTTTGTCCGGGACAGCCACAGATACGCAGTATTTT.